This TCR beta chain derives from a study of cytomegalovirus exposure and HLA in healthy donors. The PCR made use of 60 Vbeta and 13 Jbeta primers. Clones were sequenced by immunoSEQ multiplex PCR, and TCRdb holds only the in-frame ones, with some missing. Of more than 95,000 clones in the sample, about four fifths were seen once. Study results and caveats: When analyzed later, the rates of TCR association showed variation by HLA locus, with DRB1 the most and HLA-C the fewest. In most subjects, TCR beta sequences reportedly gave accurate predictions of HLA-A and HLA-B alleles. An assumption of roughly uniform sequencing depth across donors underlay the presence/absence analyses.

V shed 5 bases and J 10 bases; nucleotides not matched to a gene: 4. Germline V gene sequence: CDR1 MDHEN, CDR2 SYDVKM. CDR3 length equals 12 residues. Regarding this clone: Antigen unknown.

The receptor was isolated from a woman aged 18-29 years in good health and CMV-seronegative. The chain recombines TRBV28 with TRBJ1-4; TRBD1 matches at 7 bases. Sample: PBMCs. This CDR3 is CASSDQGGKLFF. For the CDR3, the DNA is TGTGCCAGCAGTGACCAGGGGGGAAAACTGTTTTTT.